One sample yielded the 28 T cell receptor beta chains listed below, sequenced in a study of T cell repertoires in cytomegalovirus infection. TCRdb re-called the reads through MiXCR, storing one row per CDR3 protein. The sample gives some 900,000 distinct CDR3 sequences, 30% to 35% of which show up once; around 12% is in the top ten. No antigens are known for them. Sequencing was performed on cultured CD8+ T cells from PBMCs, taken from culture after CMV antigen stimulation. All receptors come from a human donor in good health (CMV status not recorded). Some clones in this sample may be carry-over from other donors' samples.

This clonotype came up a few times. The rearrangement joins TRBV20-1 to TRBJ2-2; 9 nucleotides agree with TRBD2. The V and J ends lost 6 bases and 6 bases, in that order; junction bases with no gene match: 5. Germline V lookup: CDR1 DFQATT, CDR2 SNEGSKA (reference sequence). This CDR3 is built from 13 residues. DNA for the CDR3: TGCAGTGCACGGACTAGCGTGGCCGGGGAGCTGTTTTTT. This encodes CSARTSVAGELFF.

The table lists this clonotype with a few counts. V and J are TRBV12-3 or TRBV12-4 and TRBJ2-7; D might be TRBD1 (6 bases). The CDR3 loop spans 15 amino acids. V was trimmed by 6 bases and J by 3 bases, leaving 18 bases between them. The CDR3 DNA reads TGTGCCAGCAGCACCGGGACACCGATTAACTACGAGCAGTACTTC. Protein product: CASSTGTPINYEQYF.

This clonotype was picked up a small number of times. The rearrangement joins TRBV6-1 to TRBJ2-5; D call uncertain. This CDR3 is built from 11 residues. The germline V gene has CDR1 MNHNS and CDR2 SASEGT. The V gene lost 2 bases and the J gene lost 2 bases, with 0 bases spanning the gap. The CDR3 sequence: CASSEQETQYF. DNA of the CDR3: TGTGCCAGCAGTGAACAAGAGACCCAGTACTTC.

V usage is TRBV12-3 or TRBV12-4 and J usage is TRBJ2-1, with a tentative D call TRBD1 (5 bases). CDR3 length equals 14 residues. Trimming removed 3 bases at V and 3 bases at J, with 9 bases between. The CDR3 spells CASSLGRDYNEQFF. In DNA, the CDR3 is TGTGCCAGCAGTTTGGGCAGGGACTACAATGAGCAGTTCTTC.

At least ten counts were recorded for this clonotype. The chain has TRBV7-2 and TRBJ2-5, with a possible D match to TRBD1 (5 bases). Germline V gene data show CDR1 as SGHTA and CDR2 as FQGNSA. V lost 6 bases, J lost 2 bases, and 22 bases lay in between. The CDR3 is 17 amino acids. The CDR3: CASRTSTETAHQETQYF. In DNA form, the CDR3 reads TGTGCCAGCAGGACCTCAACCGAGACAGCGCATCAAGAGACCCAGTACTTC.

V gene TRBV12-3 or TRBV12-4 combines with J gene TRBJ2-5; 10 positions match TRBD1. This CDR3 is 13 amino acids long. Losses at the gene ends were 7 bases for V and 5 bases for J; bases not matched to a gene: 4. CDR3 sequence reads: CASKLDRGETQYF. CDR3 DNA sequence: TGTGCCAGCAAACTGGACAGGGGGGAGACCCAGTACTTC.

The CDR3 sequence is CASSYSNPGGDSDTGELFF. The CDR3 DNA is TGTGCCAGCAGTTACTCGAATCCCGGGGGTGATTCGGACACCGGGGAGCTGTTTTTT. The rearrangement joins TRBV6-2 or TRBV6-3 to TRBJ2-2, with D perhaps matching TRBD2 (6 bases). The germline CDR1 and CDR2 sequences are MNHEY and SVGEGT. Trimming took 0 bases from V and 3 from J, leaving 20 bases between them. The CDR3 loop spans 19 amino acids.

The rearrangement joins TRBV7-8 to TRBJ2-1, with 10 positions matching TRBD2. CDR3 length equals 17 residues. Per germline, CDR1 SGHVS and CDR2 FQNEAQ. The V and J ends lost 3 bases and 4 bases, in that order; junction bases with no gene match: 9. The CDR3 spells CASSFLSGGAPYNEQFF. CDR3 nucleotide sequence: TGTGCCAGCAGCTTCTTGAGCGGGGGGGCCCCTTACAATGAGCAGTTCTTC.

Many counts were recorded for this clonotype. The chain joins TRBV5-6 to TRBJ2-1; 12 positions match TRBD2. The germline V gene encodes CDR1 SGHDT and CDR2 YYEEEE. Losses at the gene ends were 0 bases for V and 4 bases for J; bases not matched to a gene: 5. The CDR3 is 17 residues long. The CDR3 sequence: CASSLARLAGAYNEQFF. CDR3 nucleotide sequence: TGTGCCAGCAGCTTGGCCAGACTAGCGGGGGCGTACAATGAGCAGTTCTTC.

This clonotype has more than one count but fewer than ten. The rearrangement links TRBV19 to TRBJ1-1; D might be TRBD1 (6 bases). The V end was cut by 4 bases, the J end by 7 bases, with 10 bases between. Germline V gene lookup returns CDR1 LNHDA and CDR2 SQIVND (reference sequence). This CDR3 spans 12 amino acids. In DNA form, the CDR3 reads TGTGCCAGTAGTACTACAGGGTTTGAAGCTTTCTTT. Its protein is CASSTTGFEAFF.

The sample holds many counts of this clonotype. V is TRBV7-9 and J is TRBJ2-7; D is uncertain. The CDR3 length is 14 residues. Germline V lookup: CDR1 SEHNR, CDR2 FQNEAQ (reference sequence). V was pared by 2 bases and J by 3 bases, with 11 bases between. The CDR3 sequence: CASSLPDEYYEQYF. DNA of the CDR3: TGTGCCAGCAGCTTACCTGACGAGTACTACGAGCAGTACTTC. Full variable domain (outside the CDR3, taken from reference TRBV7-9 and TRBJ2-7): DTGVSQNPRHKITKRGQNVTFRCDPISEHNRLYWYRQTLGQGPEFLTYFQNEAQLEKSRLLSDRFSAERPKGSFSTLEIQRTEQGDSAMYLCASSLPDEYYEQYFGPGTRLTVT.

The rearrangement joins TRBV6-5 to TRBJ1-1; no reliable D call. Trimming removed 2 bases from V and 0 bases from J, with 13 bases in between. The CDR3 runs to 16 residues. CDR1 is MNHEY and CDR2 is SVGAGI in the germline V gene. CDR3 protein: CASSYALGYMNTEAFF. CDR3 nucleotides: TGTGCCAGCAGTTACGCATTGGGATACATGAACACTGAAGCTTTCTTT.

This clonotype was counted between two and nine times. V gene TRBV4-1 combines with J gene TRBJ1-3; D call uncertain. Trimming removed 0 bases at V and 2 bases at J, with 11 bases between. There are 16 residues in the CDR3. Germline values: CDR1 MGHRA, CDR2 YSYEKL. CDR3 region: CASSQDSRGAGNTIYF. CDR3 bases: TGCGCCAGCAGCCAAGACTCCCGGGGTGCTGGAAACACCATATATTTT.

This clonotype was counted at least ten times. This chain joins TRBV12-3 or TRBV12-4 and TRBJ2-2; unclear D gene. The CDR3 loop spans 12 amino acids. Trimming took 7 bases from V and 7 from J, leaving 10 bases between them. CDR3 nucleotides: TGTGCCAGCATCTTATGGGACGGGGAGCTGTTTTTT. Translated, it gives CASILWDGELFF.

This clonotype came up a few times. This sequence joins TRBV7-8 and TRBJ1-6; the D is unclear. This CDR3 spans 15 amino acids. Germline V lookup: CDR1 SGHVS, CDR2 FQNEAQ. Trimming pared 5 bases from V and 0 bases from J, leaving 8 bases between. The chain's CDR3 is CASSRDTSYNSPLHF. DNA of the CDR3: TGTGCCAGCAGCCGAGACACCTCCTATAATTCACCCCTCCACTTT.

This clonotype was picked up a small number of times. The genes are TRBV20-1 and TRBJ1-1; TRBD1 matches 9 bases. This CDR3 contains 15 residues. The V gene's germline CDR1 is DFQATT and CDR2 SNEGSKA (reference sequence). J was trimmed by 0 bases and V by 2 bases; bases with no gene match: 4. The CDR3 coding sequence is TGCAGTGCTAGACCGTACAGGGGGCTGAACACTGAAGCTTTCTTT. It yields the protein CSARPYRGLNTEAFF.

V is TRBV15 and J is TRBJ2-7, with D unclear. Trimming removed 2 bases from V and 4 bases from J, with 12 bases in between. The CDR3 loop spans 14 amino acids. The V gene's germline CDR1 is LNHNV and CDR2 YYDKDF (reference sequence). The DNA of the CDR3 is TGTGCCACCAGCAGACAGCCCCCTGATTACGAGCAGTACTTC. Amino acids: CATSRQPPDYEQYF.

The chain couples TRBV7-9 to TRBJ2-2; 8 bases are a match to TRBD1. Germline CDR1 is SEHNR and CDR2 is FQNEAQ (reference sequence). The CDR3 extends over 14 amino acids. The trim removed 5 bases at V and 6 bases at J, leaving 5 bases unmatched. CDR3: CASSQDRGSGELFF. In nucleotides, the CDR3 is TGTGCCAGCAGCCAAGACAGGGGTTCCGGGGAGCTGTTTTTT.

This clonotype was detected only a few times. The gene calls are TRBV7-3 and TRBJ2-3, with D tentatively TRBD2 (6 bases). Germline CDR1 and CDR2: SGHTA and FQGTGA. The CDR3 spans 14 residues. V lost 1 base and J 6 bases, leaving 11 bases between the germline ends. The CDR3 sequence: CASSLKAGRDTQYF. DNA for the CDR3: TGTGCCAGCAGCTTAAAAGCGGGTCGGGATACGCAGTATTTT.

V and J are TRBV7-2 and TRBJ1-1, with 7 bases fitting TRBD1. V lost 3 bases, J lost 4 bases, and 14 bases stayed unmatched. This CDR3 is 17 amino acids long. The germline V gene encodes CDR1 SGHTA and CDR2 FQGNSA. The CDR3 bases are TGTGCCAGCAGCTTCGGCGAGGCATACAGGGGTATCACTGAAGCTTTCTTT. It is translated as CASSFGEAYRGITEAFF. The full variable domain, completed using reference TRBV7-2 and TRBJ1-1, is GAGVSQSPSNKVTEKGKDVELRCDPISGHTALYWYRQSLGQGLEFLIYFQGNSAPDKSGLPSDRFSAERTGGSVSTLTIQRTQQEDSAVYLCASSFGEAYRGITEAFFGQGTRLTVV.

The chain joins TRBV6-6 to TRBJ2-3; D not resolved. This CDR3 comprises 15 residues. Trimming shortened V by 1 base and J by 0 bases, and 8 bases separated the two germline ends. CDR1 is MNHNY and CDR2 is SVGAGI in the germline V gene (reference sequence). DNA of the CDR3: TGTGCCAGCAGTTACTGGGTCCAGAGCACAGATACGCAGTATTTT. Protein product: CASSYWVQSTDTQYF.

This chain joins TRBV12-5 and TRBJ1-3; D is unclear. In germline, CDR1 is LGHNT, CDR2 FRNRAP. Deletions cut 1 base from V and 4 bases from J, with 11 bases between. The CDR3 loop spans 15 amino acids. DNA of the CDR3: TGTGCTAGTGGTTTGGAAAGATATTTCGGAAACACCATATATTTT. Its translation is CASGLERYFGNTIYF.

There are a few counts of this clonotype. This chain joins TRBV27 and TRBJ2-1, with TRBD2 matching over 12 bases. There are 15 residues in the CDR3. J gave up 6 bases and V 5 bases, and 5 bases lay outside the gene matches. Looked up from germline, CDR1 is MNHEY and CDR2 is SMNVEV (reference sequence). CDR3 sequence reads: CASSPRTSGVNEQFF. The CDR3, as DNA: TGTGCCAGCAGTCCCCGGACTAGCGGGGTCAATGAGCAGTTCTTC.

Of note for this clonotype: At one end, the junction sequence differs from germline, possibly due to a read error. The chain combines TRBV27 with TRBJ2-1; the D call may be TRBD1 or TRBD2 (5 bases each). There are 15 residues in the CDR3. Germline V lookup: CDR1 MNHEY, CDR2 SMNVEV (reference sequence). CDR3 nucleotide sequence: TGTACCAGCAAGTTTGGGGGATCCTCCTACAATGAGCAGTTCTTC. As protein: CTSKFGGSSYNEQFF.

This clonotype showed up just a few times. V is TRBV7-9 and J is TRBJ2-7; D might be TRBD1 or TRBD2, each matching 5 bases. This CDR3 is built from 12 residues. Trimming took 1 base from V and 7 from J, leaving 8 bases between them. The germline CDR1 and CDR2 sequences are SEHNR and FQNEAQ (reference sequence). The CDR3 reads CASSLGDGEQYF. In DNA form, the CDR3 reads TGTGCCAGCAGCTTAGGGGACGGGGAGCAGTACTTC.

This clonotype was picked up many times. The CDR3 nucleotides are TGTGCCAGCAGCTTAAACAGGCGCCTCTCCTACAATGAGCAGTTCTTC. Translated, it gives CASSLNRRLSYNEQFF. This chain joins TRBV7-2 and TRBJ2-1, with a possible D match to TRBD1 (5 bases). Germline V gene lookup returns CDR1 SGHTA and CDR2 FQGNSA. The CDR3 covers 16 residues. The V and J ends lost 2 bases and 0 bases respectively, with 11 bases between them.

The chain is built from TRBV29-1 and TRBJ2-3; tentative D call: TRBD2 (5 bases). This CDR3 contains 11 residues. V lost 7 bases and J 2 bases, leaving 7 bases between the germline ends. The germline CDR1 and CDR2 sequences are SQVTM and ANQGSEA. The DNA for the CDR3 is TGCAGCGCCCGGGACACAGATACGCAGTATTTT. This codes for CSARDTDTQYF.

V is TRBV6-2 or TRBV6-3 and J is TRBJ1-2; D is unresolved. The V end lost 3 bases, the J end lost 3 bases, and 8 bases lay between the germline ends. CDR3 length: 13 residues. Germline V CDR1 and CDR2: MNHEY, SVGEGT. CDR3 nucleotides: TGTGCCAGCAGTTATTCGGAGGACTATGGCTACACCTTC. Translating gives CASSYSEDYGYTF.